The rows below give T cell receptor beta chains drawn from one sample of a study of lymphopenia after photon versus proton radiotherapy. TCRdb's copy holds only in-frame clones and misses some; the assay was immunoSEQ multiplex PCR. The sample has tens of thousands of clones, approximately 86% seen once. Sequences were derived from peripheral blood, sampled from a patient treated with photon-based radiotherapy. These receptor sequences come from a man aged 40-50 years with gastric cancer. Each CDR3 is given with its conserved first and last residue. Each record gives: V gene, D gene, clone size, J gene, CDR3 protein, CDR3 DNA. A D gene is named only where the DNA matches it firmly. A clone size is listed for some rows: how often the clone was seen (once, few, many), or a class if it is expanded.

TRBV29-1	NA	NA	TRBJ2-1	CSVWMGGYNEQFF	TGCAGCGTTTGGATGGGGGGTTACAATGAGCAGTTCTTC
TRBV15	NA	NA	TRBJ2-2	CATSGSGDRTGELFF	TGTGCCACCAGCGGTTCAGGGGATAGAACCGGGGAGCTGTTTTTT
TRBV5-8	NA	NA	TRBJ2-1	CASSLGVGETYNEQFF	TGTGCCAGCAGCTTGGGAGTCGGGGAGACCTACAATGAGCAGTTCTTC
TRBV6-5	NA	few	TRBJ1-2	CASSIGEDGYTF	TGTGCCAGCAGCATCGGGGAGGATGGCTACACCTTC
TRBV16	NA	NA	TRBJ2-1	CASSQSAQHEQFF	TGTGCCAGCAGCCAATCAGCGCAGCATGAGCAGTTCTTC
TRBV18	TRBD1	NA	TRBJ1-2	CASSGPGTGGDGYTF	TGTGCCAGCTCAGGTCCCGGGACAGGGGGCGATGGCTACACCTTC
TRBV7-3	NA	NA	TRBJ2-1	CASSLQSAKYNEQFF	TGTGCCAGCAGCTTACAGTCGGCTAAGTACAATGAGCAGTTCTTC
TRBV4-1	TRBD1	NA	TRBJ2-7	CASSRLPGQLPYEQYF	TGCGCCAGCAGCCGACTGCCGGGACAGCTTCCCTACGAGCAGTACTTC
TRBV7-3	NA	NA	TRBJ2-3	CASSLMTASTDTQYF	TGTGCCAGCAGCTTAATGACGGCTAGCACAGATACGCAGTATTTT
TRBV5-6	TRBD1	NA	TRBJ2-2	CASSPGQMNTGELFF	TGTGCCAGCAGCCCGGGACAGATGAACACCGGGGAGCTGTTTTTT
TRBV19	NA	NA	TRBJ2-3	CASSPLTGGGTDTQYF	TGTGCCAGTAGTCCCCTAACAGGGGGGGGCACAGATACGCAGTATTTT
TRBV7-2	NA	NA	TRBJ2-5	CASRRAEETQYF	TGTGCCAGCAGGCGAGCGGAAGAGACCCAGTACTTC
TRBV5-1	NA	NA	TRBJ2-5	CASSPDGRETQYF	TGCGCCAGCAGCCCCGATGGGAGAGAGACCCAGTACTTC
TRBV7-2	NA	NA	TRBJ1-1	CASSRGGVTEAFF	TGTGCCAGCAGCCGCGGCGGGGTAACTGAAGCTTTCTTT
TRBV7-8	NA	NA	TRBJ2-1	CASSLAVGAGNEQFF	TGTGCCAGCAGCTTAGCGGTAGGGGCCGGCAATGAGCAGTTCTTC
TRBV5-1	NA	NA	TRBJ1-4	CASSWTVSTNEKLFF	TGCGCCAGCAGCTGGACAGTATCAACTAATGAAAAACTGTTTTTT
TRBV10-2	NA	once	TRBJ1-2	CASSEGQDFIYGYTF	TGCGCCAGCAGTGAAGGGCAGGATTTTATATATGGCTACACCTTC
TRBV19	NA	NA	TRBJ1-2	CASTPSGTYTNYGYTF	TGTGCCAGTACCCCCTCGGGGACCTACACTAACTATGGCTACACCTTC
TRBV4-3	NA	NA	TRBJ1-1	CASSPAGVNTEAFF	TGCGCCAGCAGCCCAGCCGGGGTGAACACTGAAGCTTTCTTT
TRBV13	NA	NA	TRBJ1-3	CASSYILQEESSGNTIYF	TGTGCCAGCAGCTACATTTTACAGGAGGAGAGCTCTGGAAACACCATATATTTT
TRBV5-4	NA	few	TRBJ1-1	CASSLRHGEAFF	TGTGCCAGCAGCTTGAGGCACGGTGAAGCTTTCTTT
TRBV5-1	NA	NA	TRBJ2-3	CASSSQDTQYF	TGCGCCAGCAGCTCACAGGATACGCAGTATTTT
TRBV29-1	NA	NA	TRBJ2-4	CSVGSGENIQYF	TGCAGCGTTGGGTCAGGGGAAAACATTCAGTACTTC
TRBV29-1	NA	once	TRBJ1-1	CSVGTGLNTEAFF	TGCAGCGTTGGCACAGGGTTAAACACTGAAGCTTTCTTT
TRBV7-6	NA	NA	TRBJ2-7	CASSLEVSYEQYF	TGTGCCAGCAGCCTAGAGGTGAGCTACGAGCAGTACTTC
TRBV5-5	NA	NA	TRBJ1-5	CASSPQGGRSHSNQPQHF	TGTGCCAGCAGCCCCCAGGGAGGTCGGTCCCATAGCAATCAGCCCCAGCATTTT
TRBV14	NA	NA	TRBJ1-6	CASSHPKRGSPLHF	TGTGCCAGCAGCCATCCCAAGAGGGGTTCACCCCTCCACTTT
TRBV19	TRBD1	NA	TRBJ2-5	CASSAQGAWETQYF	TGTGCCAGTAGTGCACAGGGGGCGTGGGAGACCCAGTACTTC
TRBV7-2	NA	NA	TRBJ1-5	CASSPGGVGNQPQHF	TGTGCCAGCAGCCCCGGTGGAGTCGGTAATCAGCCCCAGCATTTT
TRBV2	NA	NA	TRBJ1-4	CASSVGQGGEKLFF	TGTGCCAGCAGTGTCGGGCAGGGTGGGGAAAAACTGTTTTTT
TRBV2	NA	NA	TRBJ1-2	CASLIQGTRGYTF	TGTGCCAGCCTCATACAGGGTACGCGAGGCTACACCTTC
TRBV5-8	NA	few	TRBJ1-5	CASIRDFNQPQHF	TGTGCCAGCATCCGGGACTTCAATCAGCCCCAGCATTTT
TRBV29-1	TRBD2	once	TRBJ2-1	CSVVTSGGVEQFF	TGCAGCGTTGTAACTAGCGGGGGGGTTGAGCAGTTCTTC
TRBV19	NA	NA	TRBJ1-1	CASSIGAGRYTEAFF	TGTGCCAGTAGTATAGGAGCAGGGAGGTACACTGAAGCTTTCTTT
TRBV19	NA	NA	TRBJ2-5	CASSDSQETQYF	TGTGCCAGTAGTGACAGCCAAGAGACCCAGTACTTC
TRBV18	TRBD1	once	TRBJ1-5	CASSPWGQGNNQPQHF	TGTGCCAGCTCACCATGGGGACAGGGAAACAATCAGCCCCAGCATTTT
TRBV5-6	TRBD1	few	TRBJ1-5	CASSLYRGEVNQPQHF	TGTGCCAGCAGCTTGTACAGGGGAGAGGTGAATCAGCCCCAGCATTTT
TRBV11-3	NA	once	TRBJ2-2	CASSRRDTGELFF	TGTGCCAGCAGCCGACGGGACACCGGGGAGCTGTTTTTT
TRBV29-1	NA	NA	TRBJ2-7	CSVVFSYEQYF	TGCAGCGTTGTCTTTTCCTACGAGCAGTACTTC
TRBV19	NA	NA	TRBJ1-1	CASSINRDTEAFF	TGTGCCAGTAGTATAAACAGGGACACTGAAGCTTTCTTT
TRBV5-1	NA	NA	TRBJ2-7	CASSSTGLKLYEQYF	TGCGCCAGCAGCAGCACAGGTCTAAAACTCTACGAGCAGTACTTC
TRBV18	TRBD1	few	TRBJ1-1	CASSPDRDYTEAFF	TGTGCCAGCTCACCGGACAGGGATTACACTGAAGCTTTCTTT
TRBV14	NA	NA	TRBJ2-5	CASSPRGAGPYQETQYF	TGTGCCAGCAGCCCCCGTGGGGCAGGGCCGTACCAAGAGACCCAGTACTTC
TRBV7-3	TRBD1	NA	TRBJ2-7	CASSSPGQGQLYEQYF	TGTGCCAGCAGCTCGCCCGGACAGGGTCAACTCTACGAGCAGTACTTC
TRBV5-4	NA	NA	TRBJ2-3	CASTVPGGRTDTQYF	TGTGCCAGCACCGTTCCAGGGGGGAGGACAGATACGCAGTATTTT
TRBV2	NA	NA	TRBJ1-6	CASSDLWVQSPLHF	TGTGCCAGCAGTGATCTATGGGTGCAGTCACCCCTCCACTTT
TRBV6-4	TRBD1	NA	TRBJ2-7	CASGAGGSHSYEQYF	TGTGCCAGCGGAGCAGGGGGCTCCCACTCCTACGAGCAGTACTTC
TRBV29-1	NA	NA	TRBJ1-2	CSVLGTTGYTF	TGCAGCGTTTTAGGGACTACTGGCTACACCTTC
TRBV18	NA	NA	TRBJ1-2	CASSPNKGGQNYGYTF	TGTGCCAGCTCACCAAATAAAGGGGGGCAAAACTATGGCTACACCTTC
TRBV9	TRBD1	NA	TRBJ2-7	CASSNSGTGAGYEQYF	TGTGCCAGCAGCAACTCAGGGACAGGGGCCGGCTACGAGCAGTACTTC
TRBV19	NA	NA	TRBJ1-1	CASTRTGRGAEAFF	TGTGCCAGTACCCGAACAGGGCGGGGGGCTGAAGCTTTCTTT
TRBV28	NA	NA	TRBJ1-5	CASSPQGYSNQPQHF	TGTGCCAGCAGTCCTCAAGGGTATAGCAATCAGCCCCAGCATTTT
TRBV4-1	TRBD1	NA	TRBJ1-4	CASSQDRDRGREKLFF	TGCGCCAGCAGCCAAGACAGGGACAGGGGGCGTGAAAAACTGTTTTTT
TRBV7-6	NA	NA	TRBJ1-6	CASSLASRGDSPLHF	TGTGCCAGCAGCTTAGCGTCCAGGGGTGATTCACCCCTCCACTTT
TRBV5-6	TRBD1	NA	TRBJ1-6	CASSWGQTGNSPLHF	TGTGCCAGCAGCTGGGGACAGACCGGTAATTCACCCCTCCACTTT